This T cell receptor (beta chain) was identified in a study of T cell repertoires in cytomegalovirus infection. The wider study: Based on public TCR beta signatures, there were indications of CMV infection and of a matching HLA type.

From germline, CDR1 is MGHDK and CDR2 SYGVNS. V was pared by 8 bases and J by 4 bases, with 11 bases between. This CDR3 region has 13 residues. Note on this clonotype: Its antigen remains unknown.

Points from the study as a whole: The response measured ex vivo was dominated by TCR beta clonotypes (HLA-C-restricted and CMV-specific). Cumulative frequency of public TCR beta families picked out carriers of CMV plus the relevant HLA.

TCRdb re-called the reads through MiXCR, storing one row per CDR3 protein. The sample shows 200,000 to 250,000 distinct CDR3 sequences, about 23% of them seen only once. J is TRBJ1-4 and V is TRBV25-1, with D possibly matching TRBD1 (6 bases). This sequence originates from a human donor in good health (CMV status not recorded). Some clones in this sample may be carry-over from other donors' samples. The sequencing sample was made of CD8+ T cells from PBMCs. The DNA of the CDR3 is TGTGCCAGCGGGGGACACAGTAATGAAAAACTGTTTTTT. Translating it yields CASGGHSNEKLFF.